The sequence of this T cell receptor (beta chain) was determined in a study of blood T cell repertoires in COVID-19. Across the study: PBMCs, B-cell-depleted T cells, or T cells provided the cDNA or gDNA that made up the material.

Using immunoSEQ multiplex PCR, the repertoire was profiled, and TCRdb retains in-frame clones only, with some absent. The data contain 85,000 to 90,000 clones, over 70% of them singletons. The receptor was derived from a human donor in a cohort sampled during active COVID-19. The sequencing sample was made of peripheral blood.

The CDR3 region is CASSMGQGAETQYF. The DNA of the CDR3 is TGTGCCAGTAGTATGGGACAGGGGGCGGAGACCCAGTACTTC. This chain links TRBV19 with TRBJ2-5; 12 bases align to TRBD1. V was clipped by 3 bases and J by 5 bases; unmatched bases: 1. Germline V gives CDR1 LNHDA, CDR2 SQIVND (reference sequence). The CDR3 extends over 14 amino acids.